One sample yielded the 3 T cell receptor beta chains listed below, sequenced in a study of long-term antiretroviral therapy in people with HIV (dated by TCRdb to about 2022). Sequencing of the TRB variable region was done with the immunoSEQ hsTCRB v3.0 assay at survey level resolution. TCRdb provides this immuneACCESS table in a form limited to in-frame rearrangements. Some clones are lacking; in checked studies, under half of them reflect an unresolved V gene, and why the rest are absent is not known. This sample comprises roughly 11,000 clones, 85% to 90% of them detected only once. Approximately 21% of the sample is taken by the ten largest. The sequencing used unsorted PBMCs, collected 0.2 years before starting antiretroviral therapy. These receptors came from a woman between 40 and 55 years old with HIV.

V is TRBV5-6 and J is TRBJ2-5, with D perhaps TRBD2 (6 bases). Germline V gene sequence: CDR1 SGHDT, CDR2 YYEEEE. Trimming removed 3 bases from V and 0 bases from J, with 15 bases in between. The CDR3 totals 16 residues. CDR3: CASSSWRGRYQETQYF. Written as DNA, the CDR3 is TGTGCCAGCAGCTCCTGGAGGGGCAGGTACCAAGAGACCCAGTACTTC.

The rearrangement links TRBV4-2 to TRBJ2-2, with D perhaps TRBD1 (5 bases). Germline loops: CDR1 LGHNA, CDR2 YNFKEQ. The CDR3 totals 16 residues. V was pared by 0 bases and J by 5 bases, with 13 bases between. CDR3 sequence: CASSQDHQGETGELFF. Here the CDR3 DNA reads TGTGCCAGCAGCCAAGACCATCAGGGTGAGACCGGGGAGCTGTTTTTT.

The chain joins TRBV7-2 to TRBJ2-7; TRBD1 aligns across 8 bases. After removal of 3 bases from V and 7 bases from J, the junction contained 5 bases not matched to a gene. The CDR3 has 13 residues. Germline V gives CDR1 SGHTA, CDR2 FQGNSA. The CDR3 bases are TGTGCCAGCAGCTTGGGACAGGACGGAGAGCAGTACTTC. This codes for CASSLGQDGEQYF.